This is a list of T cell receptor beta chains from one sample in a study of blood T cells in healthy people across ages. Using its own MiXCR run on the 5' RACE reads, TCRdb lists one record per CDR3 protein. This table holds 1.5 million to 2 million distinct CDR3 sequences, around half found once. Material for sequencing was blood. The receptors originated from a middle-aged woman in good health. Both conserved end residues are part of each CDR3. A D gene is named only where the DNA matches it firmly. Not every row has a clone size; where given, it reads once, few, many or a size class.

>NA|TRBV27|TRBJ2-7|NA
CASILSKSSYEQYF
TGTGCCAGCATTTTATCGAAGAGCTCCTACGAGCAGTACTTC
>few|TRBV9|TRBJ2-5|TRBD2
CASSASTSGGLKTQYF
TGTGCCAGCAGCGCATCGACTAGCGGGGGGTTAAAGACCCAGTACTTC
>NA|TRBV12-3/TRBV12-4|TRBJ1-2|NA
CASSLARGAQGYTF
TGTGCCAGCAGTTTAGCGCGGGGGGCGCAGGGCTACACCTTC
>NA|TRBV6-1|TRBJ2-3|TRBD2
CASSQRGLAGEGADTQYF
TGTGCCAGCTCTCAGCGGGGACTAGCGGGGGAGGGCGCAGATACGCAGTATTTT
>NA|TRBV20-1|TRBJ1-5|NA
CSARPAQAVNQPQHF
TGCAGTGCTAGACCGGCACAGGCGGTCAATCAGCCCCAGCATTTT
>NA|TRBV29-1|TRBJ2-7|NA
CSVCSGISYEQYF
TGCAGCGTTTGCTCGGGGATCTCCTACGAGCAGTACTTC
>NA|TRBV12-3/TRBV12-4|TRBJ2-3|TRBD2
CASSPRLAGGNTDTQYF
TGTGCCAGCAGTCCCCGACTAGCGGGGGGCAACACAGATACGCAGTATTTT
>NA|TRBV7-9|TRBJ1-2|TRBD1
CASSLSGQGARYGYTF
TGTGCCAGCAGCTTATCGGGACAGGGGGCTCGCTATGGCTACACCTTC
>NA|TRBV4-2|TRBJ2-4|NA
CASSQDRQRQQYF
TGTGCCAGCAGCCAAGATCGTCAGCGGCAGCAGTACTTC
>NA|TRBV6-5|TRBJ1-2|NA
CASSYSTRGDGYTF
TGTGCCAGCAGTTACTCGACCAGGGGCGATGGCTACACCTTC
>NA|TRBV27|TRBJ2-5|NA
CASSFSNRVAPQETQYF
TGTGCCAGCAGTTTCTCTAACAGGGTAGCCCCCCAAGAGACCCAGTACTTC
>many|TRBV7-2|TRBJ2-3|NA
CASSLVGGNTDTQYF
TGCGCCAGCAGCTTGGTTGGGGGGAACACAGATACGCAGTATTTT
>few|TRBV7-2|TRBJ2-5|TRBD2
CASSLGSTSGGARTQYF
TGTGCCAGCAGCTTGGGGTCGACTAGCGGGGGCGCCCGGACCCAGTACTTC
>NA|TRBV5-1|TRBJ1-2|NA
CASSQGTYANYGYTF
TGCGCCAGCAGCCAGGGGACGTACGCTAACTATGGCTACACCTTC
>NA|TRBV5-1|TRBJ2-3|NA
CASSWRPGRQLTDTQYF
TGCGCCAGCAGCTGGCGTCCCGGCCGACAGCTAACAGATACGCAGTATTTT
>NA|TRBV29-1|TRBJ1-2|NA
CSVLVKIYGHTF
TGCAGCGTCCTCGTAAAGATATATGGCCACACCTTC
>NA|TRBV12-3/TRBV12-4|TRBJ2-5|NA
CASGTNYERYF
TGTGCCAGCGGGACGAACTACGAGCGGTACTTC
>few|TRBV11-3|TRBJ2-1|NA
CASSLKAGKGGEQFF
TGTGCCAGCAGCTTAAAGGCAGGGAAGGGAGGAGAGCAGTTCTTC
>few|TRBV15|TRBJ2-1|TRBD2
CATSRDRAGGLSYNEQFF
TGTGCCACCAGCAGAGATCGAGCGGGGGGCCTCTCCTACAATGAGCAGTTCTTC
>NA|TRBV15|TRBJ2-1|NA
CATCTSGLEYEQFF
TGTGCCACCTGCACTAGTGGGCTAGAATATGAGCAGTTCTTC
>many|TRBV6-5|TRBJ2-1|NA
CASSDSGADEQFF
TGTGCCAGCAGTGACTCTGGAGCGGATGAGCAGTTCTTC
>NA|TRBV10-3|TRBJ2-1|NA
CAISGNLGTQGNEQFF
TGTGCCATCAGTGGGAACCTCGGGACCCAAGGGAATGAGCAGTTCTTC
>few|TRBV6-2/TRBV6-3|TRBJ2-1|NA
CASTRGAWNEQFF
TGTGCCAGCACTAGGGGGGCTTGGAATGAGCAGTTCTTC
>NA|TRBV10-3|TRBJ2-1|TRBD2
CASRTSGGGSGEQFF
TGTGCCTCCCGGACTAGCGGGGGAGGCAGTGGTGAGCAGTTCTTC
>NA|TRBV10-3|TRBJ1-5|NA
CAISEWGEQPQHF
TGTGCCATCAGTGAGTGGGGGGAACAGCCCCAGCATTTT